This T cell receptor (beta chain) was observed in a study of control samples from healthy donors and cancer patients. This CDR3 has 15 amino acids. Per germline, CDR1 MDHEN and CDR2 SYDVKM. V shed 0 bases, J shed 5 bases, and the junction held 4 bases outside the gene matches. Only in-frame clones appear in the TCRdb table, and some are missing; sequencing was by immunoSEQ multiplex PCR. Among some 150,000 clones listed, about 94% were seen once. The TCR comes from a man aged 50-59 years in good health. The sample was blood. The chain links TRBV28 to TRBJ2-1; 7 bases fit TRBD1. The CDR3: CASSLWGQTHNEQFF. In DNA, the CDR3 is TGTGCCAGCAGTTTATGGGGACAGACTCACAATGAGCAGTTCTTC.